Listed here are 29 T cell receptor beta chains from one sample, sequenced in a study of T cells after yellow fever vaccination. Each CDR3 protein is one row after TCRdb ran MiXCR on the 5' RACE reads. This table has approximately 600,000 distinct CDR3 sequences, around 12% appearing once. Sequences were derived from PBMCs, sampled on the day of the yellow fever booster vaccination. These receptors all come from a man aged 25 to 40 who received the YFV17D yellow fever vaccine.

This clonotype was observed a few times. This chain links TRBV5-1 with TRBJ2-1, with D tentatively TRBD2 (6 bases). This CDR3 contains 14 residues. Germline V lookup: CDR1 SGHRS, CDR2 YFSETQ. Trimming cost V 4 bases and J 9 bases, with 17 bases left between them. CDR3 DNA: TGCGCCAGCAGCCCGGGACTCCGTGTAGGTGAGCAGTTCTTC. Residues: CASSPGLRVGEQFF.

This clonotype was counted only a few times. The chain employs TRBV11-2 and TRBJ2-7; TRBD1 matches at 7 bases. This CDR3 has 15 residues. The V gene end was trimmed by 3 bases and the J gene end by 1 base; junction bases not matched to a gene: 6. Germline CDR1 and CDR2: SGHAT and FQNNGV. CDR3 sequence: CASSLSTGASYEQYF. The CDR3 DNA follows: TGTGCCAGCAGCTTGTCCACAGGGGCGTCCTACGAGCAGTACTTC. The full variable domain, rest sourced from reference TRBV11-2 and TRBJ2-7, is EAGVAQSPRYKIIEKRQSVAFWCNPISGHATLYWYQQILGQGPKLLIQFQNNGVVDDSQLPKDRFSAERLKGVDSTLKIQPAKLEDSAVYLCASSLSTGASYEQYFGPGTRLTVT.

This chain links TRBV5-4 with TRBJ1-1; D unresolved. Looked up from germline, CDR1 is SGHNT and CDR2 is YYREEE (reference sequence). This CDR3 spans 14 amino acids. Trimming removed 4 bases from V and 1 base from J, with 11 bases in between. This chain's CDR3 is CASSPERRNTEAFF. In DNA, the CDR3 is TGTGCCAGCAGCCCTGAGCGACGGAACACTGAAGCTTTCTTT.

This clonotype was counted a few times. The J gene is TRBJ2-3, the V gene TRBV20-1; D remains ambiguous. With 0 bases removed from V and 6 bases from J, the gap between germline ends came to 13 bases. The CDR3 spans 14 residues. Germline CDR1 DFQATT, CDR2 SNEGSKA (reference sequence). The CDR3 region is CSARESTHGDTQYF. The CDR3 nucleotides are TGCAGTGCTAGAGAAAGTACCCACGGGGATACGCAGTATTTT.

The sample holds a few counts of this clonotype. This chain joins TRBV4-1 and TRBJ2-7; 13 bases match TRBD2. Germline CDR1 is MGHRA and CDR2 is YSYEKL. This CDR3 is built from 16 residues. V shed 1 base, J shed 2 bases, and the junction held 2 bases outside the gene matches. The CDR3 DNA is TGCGCCAGCAGCCAAGGAGGACTAGCGGGGGCCTACGAGCAGTACTTC. Translating gives CASSQGGLAGAYEQYF.

In this sample, this clonotype turned up a few times. The genes are TRBV6-5 and TRBJ2-1; D might be TRBD2 (5 bases). Trimming took off 6 bases at V and 7 bases at J, with 10 bases between the two ends. Germline V lookup: CDR1 MNHEY, CDR2 SVGAGI. The CDR3 contains 12 residues. In DNA, the CDR3 is TGTGCCAGCAGCCGAGGGCGGAATGAGCAGTTCTTC. This gives the protein CASSRGRNEQFF.

The CDR3 spells CSARVGVGQETQYF. For the CDR3, the DNA is TGCAGTGCTAGAGTCGGTGTAGGGCAAGAGACCCAGTACTTC. The chain joins TRBV20-1 to TRBJ2-5, with D uncertain. The V gene's germline CDR1 is DFQATT and CDR2 SNEGSKA (reference sequence). Trimming stripped 1 base from V and 2 bases from J, with 11 bases between. This CDR3 comprises 14 residues.

This clonotype was seen a few times. CDR3 coding DNA: TGTGCCAGTACGGGAAGTTCCCACATAGGCAATCAGCCCCAGCATTTT. It is translated as CASTGSSHIGNQPQHF. V and J are TRBV19 and TRBJ1-5; D is unresolved. In germline, CDR1 is LNHDA, CDR2 SQIVND (reference sequence). This CDR3 has 16 amino acids. V was cut by 7 bases and J by 2 bases, with 18 bases left in between.

The sample holds a few counts of this clonotype. This chain joins TRBV6-1 and TRBJ2-7; 9 nucleotides agree with TRBD2. The germline V gene encodes CDR1 MNHNS and CDR2 SASEGT. This CDR3 is built from 14 residues. After removal of 6 bases from V and 2 bases from J, the junction contained 5 bases not matched to a gene. Here the CDR3 reads CASRGLAGPYEQYF. The CDR3 nucleotides read TGTGCCAGCAGGGGGCTAGCGGGACCCTACGAGCAGTACTTC.

This chain connects TRBV6-2 or TRBV6-3 to TRBJ2-6; TRBD2 aligns across 12 bases. Germline trimming cut 2 bases from V and 0 bases from J; bases unmatched to any gene: 11. Germline V CDR1 and CDR2: MNHEY, SVGEGT. The CDR3 length is 21 residues. The CDR3 loop is CASSYRPPGLAGNSGANVLTF. Written as DNA, the CDR3 is TGTGCCAGCAGTTACAGGCCCCCCGGACTAGCGGGAAACTCTGGGGCCAACGTCCTGACTTTC.

The sample holds a few counts of this clonotype. This chain links TRBV19 with TRBJ2-3, with D possibly TRBD2 on 5 matching bases. The germline CDR1 and CDR2 sequences are LNHDA and SQIVND (reference sequence). The CDR3 covers 13 residues. V shed 5 bases and J shed 5 bases, with 11 bases lying between them. The CDR3 sequence is CASSSRREDTQYF. The CDR3, as DNA: TGTGCCAGTAGTTCACGACGGGAAGATACGCAGTATTTT.

This chain joins TRBV29-1 and TRBJ1-2; 7 bases fit TRBD1. There are 13 residues in the CDR3. Germline V CDR1 and CDR2: SQVTM, ANQGSEA. V lost 4 bases and J lost 4; bases outside the gene matches: 6. The CDR3 spells CSVVTGLAYGYTF. The CDR3, as DNA: TGCAGCGTTGTGACAGGGCTGGCCTATGGCTACACCTTC.

This clonotype occurred a few times. The chain couples TRBV10-2 to TRBJ2-5; 7 bases map to TRBD2. In germline, CDR1 is WSHSY, CDR2 SAAADI. Losses at the gene ends were 4 bases for V and 4 bases for J; bases not matched to a gene: 9. The CDR3 has 15 amino acids. In nucleotides, the CDR3 is TGCGCCAGCAGTGGTCCTAGCGGACAAAGAGAGACCCAGTACTTC. This sequence encodes CASSGPSGQRETQYF.

This clonotype occurred a few times. The chain has TRBV5-1 and TRBJ2-5; D may correspond to TRBD1 or TRBD2 (5 bases each). Trimming took 0 bases from V and 5 from J, leaving 14 bases between them. Germline lookup yields CDR1 SGHRS and CDR2 YFSETQ. The length of the CDR3 is 15 residues. As DNA, the CDR3 is TGCGCCAGCAGCTTGGCCAGAGGGGTTGGCGAGACCCAGTACTTC. It encodes CASSLARGVGETQYF. The whole variable domain, filled in from reference TRBV5-1 and TRBJ2-5, reads KAGVTQTPRYLIKTRGQQVTLSCSPISGHRSVSWYQQTPGQGLQFLFEYFSETQRNKGNFPGRFSGRQFSNSRSEMNVSTLELGDSALYLCASSLARGVGETQYFGPGTRLLVL.

This chain connects TRBV6-1 to TRBJ2-3, with 7 bases lining up with TRBD1. Germline values: CDR1 MNHNS, CDR2 SASEGT. J lost 0 bases, V lost 6 bases, and 6 bases had no gene match. The CDR3 sequence is 15 residues long. The CDR3 coding sequence is TGTGCCAGCAGGGAGGAGACAGGGAGCACAGATACGCAGTATTTT. Translation: CASREETGSTDTQYF.

This clonotype was seen only a few times. CDR3 amino acids: CASNSGLGLAINNEQFF. The DNA of the CDR3 is TGTGCCAGCAACTCGGGACTGGGACTAGCGATTAACAATGAGCAGTTCTTC. The chain employs TRBV7-9 and TRBJ2-1; 10 bases align to TRBD2. V gave up 7 bases and J gave up 5 bases; unmatched junction bases: 14. Looked up from germline, CDR1 is SEHNR and CDR2 is FQNEAQ (reference sequence). The CDR3 totals 17 residues.

The rearrangement links TRBV30 to TRBJ1-5; the match to TRBD1 covers 7 bases. Germline CDR1 GTSNPN, CDR2 SVGIG (reference sequence). This CDR3 spans 14 amino acids. V lost 3 bases, J lost 6 bases, and 8 bases stayed unmatched. The CDR3, as DNA: TGTGCCTGGAGCAGACAGGGTGCTGGTCAGCCCCAGCATTTT. As protein: CAWSRQGAGQPQHF.

The chain links TRBV27 to TRBJ2-1; D gene unclear. From germline, CDR1 is MNHEY and CDR2 SMNVEV (reference sequence). Trimming removed 8 bases from V and 7 bases from J, with 18 bases in between. This CDR3 comprises 14 residues. CDR3 nucleotide sequence: TGTGCCAGCTGGGTGGGATCTTATCGGAATGAGCAGTTCTTC. It codes for CASWVGSYRNEQFF.

The chain couples TRBV6-2 or TRBV6-3 to TRBJ2-3; 7 bases match TRBD2. The ends lost 0 bases at V and 5 bases at J; junction bases unmatched: 11. CDR1 MNHEY and CDR2 SVGEGT come from the germline V gene. The CDR3 loop spans 17 amino acids. The CDR3 is CASSYSSRRGRGDTQYF. CDR3 DNA sequence: TGTGCCAGCAGTTACTCGAGTCGGCGGGGGAGGGGAGATACGCAGTATTTT.

The chain links TRBV12-3 or TRBV12-4 to TRBJ2-1; D is unclear. This CDR3 contains 15 residues. Trimming removed 1 base from V and 7 bases from J, with 14 bases in between. CDR3 protein: CASSLGRHGVNEQFF. In DNA, the CDR3 is TGTGCCAGCAGTTTAGGGCGACATGGAGTAAATGAGCAGTTCTTC.

This clonotype was picked up many times. The chain recombines TRBV7-8 with TRBJ1-5; 7 bases are shared with TRBD1. V lost 10 bases and J lost 2; bases outside the gene matches: 5. This CDR3 has 13 amino acids. Germline V gene lookup returns CDR1 SGHVS and CDR2 FQNEAQ. Here the CDR3 reads CATGQGGNQPQHF. The CDR3 bases are TGTGCCACCGGCCAGGGGGGCAATCAGCCCCAGCATTTT.

This clonotype was counted at least ten times. The V call is TRBV18, the J call TRBJ2-5; 13 bases fit TRBD2. The CDR3 extends over 17 amino acids. Germline values: CDR1 KGHSH, CDR2 LQKENI. The junction had 6 bases not matched to a gene; V was cut back by 4 bases and J by 1 base. CDR3 DNA: TGTGCCAGCTCACAACTAGCGGGAGGGCCCCTCCAAGAGACCCAGTACTTC. Its translation is CASSQLAGGPLQETQYF. The whole variable domain, filled in from reference TRBV18 and TRBJ2-5, reads NAGVMQNPRHLVRRRGQEARLRCSPMKGHSHVYWYRQLPEEGLKFMVYLQKENIIDESGMPKERFSAEFPKEGPSILRIQQVVRGDSAAYFCASSQLAGGPLQETQYFGPGTRLLVL.

V usage is TRBV7-2 and J usage is TRBJ2-7; perhaps TRBD2 as D (5 bases). There are 15 residues in the CDR3. Germline loops: CDR1 SGHTA, CDR2 FQGNSA. The ends were cut back, 5 bases at V and 0 bases at J, with 14 bases in the middle. As DNA, the CDR3 is TGTGCCAGCAGCCAGTCCGCGGGCCACTCCTACGAGCAGTACTTC. Its translation is CASSQSAGHSYEQYF.

This clonotype came up many times. This chain uses TRBV15 with TRBJ2-3; D gene unclear. The CDR3 is 16 residues long. Per the germline V gene, CDR1 is LNHNV and CDR2 is YYDKDF (reference sequence). V gave up 3 bases and J gave up 1 base, with 14 bases separating them. Here the CDR3 reads CATSSQTGGGTDTQYF. The CDR3 bases are TGTGCCACCAGCAGCCAAACTGGTGGGGGCACAGATACGCAGTATTTT.

The chain links TRBV4-2 to TRBJ2-5, with 10 bases identical to TRBD2. CDR1 is LGHNA, CDR2 YNFKEQ, per germline. Trimming cost V 1 base and J 0 bases; bases outside gene matches: 11. This CDR3 is built from 19 residues. CDR3 DNA sequence: TGTGCCAGCAGCCAAGGTGGTTCTAGCGGGAGACCGTACCAAGAGACCCAGTACTTC. This codes for CASSQGGSSGRPYQETQYF.

This clonotype was detected only a few times. This chain joins TRBV9 and TRBJ2-1; 7 positions match TRBD2. The germline V gene has CDR1 SGDLS and CDR2 YYNGEE. The CDR3 is made up of 15 amino acids. V gave up 3 bases and J gave up 5 bases; unmatched junction bases: 8. The DNA for the CDR3 is TGTGCCAGCAGCGCCCGGACTAGATTGGACAATGAGCAGTTCTTC. Its translation: CASSARTRLDNEQFF.

This clonotype was observed a handful of times. The chain couples TRBV7-2 to TRBJ2-7, with 10 positions matching TRBD2. Germline-derived CDR1 and CDR2 are SGHTA and FQGNSA. The CDR3 sequence is 17 residues long. The J segment lost 4 bases and the V segment lost 1 base, leaving 10 bases of the junction unmatched. CDR3 sequence reads: CASSLGAGGPGGYEQYF. The CDR3 bases are TGTGCCAGCAGCTTAGGAGCGGGAGGGCCGGGTGGGTACGAGCAGTACTTC.

The chain joins TRBV5-1 to TRBJ2-5; TRBD2 matches at 9 bases. Germline CDR1 and CDR2: SGHRS and YFSETQ. Trimming removed 4 bases from V and 2 bases from J; junction bases left unmatched: 6. CDR3 size: 15 residues. The chain's CDR3 is CASSPWLAGQETQYF. The DNA for the CDR3 is TGCGCCAGCAGCCCCTGGCTAGCGGGGCAAGAGACCCAGTACTTC.

About this clonotype: This may be a read error, as it is one base from a much larger clone. The V call is TRBV7-9, the J call TRBJ2-1, with a possible D match to TRBD2 (5 bases). Trimming left V 5 bases short and J 1 base short, with 15 bases between. The germline gives CDR1 SEHNR, CDR2 FQNEAQ (reference sequence). The CDR3 totals 16 residues. The CDR3 region has the DNA TGTGCCAGCAGCCCCTCCGGGGAAGATTCCTACAATGAGCAGTTCTTC. This codes for CASSPSGEDSYNEQFF.